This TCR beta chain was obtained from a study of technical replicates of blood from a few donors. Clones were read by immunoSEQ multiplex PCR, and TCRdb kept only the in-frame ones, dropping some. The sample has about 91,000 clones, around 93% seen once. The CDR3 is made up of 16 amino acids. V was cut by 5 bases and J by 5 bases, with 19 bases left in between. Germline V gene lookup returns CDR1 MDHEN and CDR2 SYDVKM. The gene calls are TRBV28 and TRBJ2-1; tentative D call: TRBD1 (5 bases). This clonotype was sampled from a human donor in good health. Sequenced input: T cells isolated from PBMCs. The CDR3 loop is CASSRQGRLRDNEQFF. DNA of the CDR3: TGTGCCAGCAGTAGGCAGGGTAGGCTTCGAGACAATGAGCAGTTCTTC.